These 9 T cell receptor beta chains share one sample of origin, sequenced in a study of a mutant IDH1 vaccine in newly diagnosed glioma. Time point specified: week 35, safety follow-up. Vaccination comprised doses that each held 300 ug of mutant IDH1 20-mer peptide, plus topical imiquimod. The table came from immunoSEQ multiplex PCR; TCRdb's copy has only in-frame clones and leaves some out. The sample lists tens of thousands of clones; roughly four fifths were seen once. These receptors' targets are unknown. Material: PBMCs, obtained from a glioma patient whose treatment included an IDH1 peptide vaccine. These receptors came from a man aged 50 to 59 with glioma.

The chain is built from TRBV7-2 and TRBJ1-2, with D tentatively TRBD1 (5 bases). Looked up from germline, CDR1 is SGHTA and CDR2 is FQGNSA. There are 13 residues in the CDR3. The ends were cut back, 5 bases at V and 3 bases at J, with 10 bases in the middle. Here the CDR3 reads CASSEDSYYGYTF. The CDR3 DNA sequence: TGTGCCAGCAGCGAAGACAGCTACTATGGCTACACCTTC. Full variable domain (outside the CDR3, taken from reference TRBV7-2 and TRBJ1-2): GAGVSQSPSNKVTEKGKDVELRCDPISGHTALYWYRQSLGQGLEFLIYFQGNSAPDKSGLPSDRFSAERTGGSVSTLTIQRTQQEDSAVYLCASSEDSYYGYTFGSGTRLTVV.

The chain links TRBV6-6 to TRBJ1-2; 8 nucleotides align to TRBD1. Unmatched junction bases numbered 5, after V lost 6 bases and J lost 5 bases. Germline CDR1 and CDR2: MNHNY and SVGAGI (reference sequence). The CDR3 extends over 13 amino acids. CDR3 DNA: TGTGCCAGCAGCCCCGGGACAGGATATGGCTACACCTTC. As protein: CASSPGTGYGYTF.

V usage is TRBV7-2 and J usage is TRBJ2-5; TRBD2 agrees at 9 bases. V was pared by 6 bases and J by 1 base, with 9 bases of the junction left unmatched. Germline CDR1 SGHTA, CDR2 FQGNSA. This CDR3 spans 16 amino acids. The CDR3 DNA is TGTGCCAGCAGGCGAAAGGGGCGGGGGGGCCAAGAGACCCAGTACTTC. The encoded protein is CASRRKGRGGQETQYF.

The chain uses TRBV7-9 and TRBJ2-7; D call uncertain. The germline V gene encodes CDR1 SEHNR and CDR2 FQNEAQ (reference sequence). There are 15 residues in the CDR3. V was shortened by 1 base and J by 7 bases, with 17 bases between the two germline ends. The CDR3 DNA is TGTGCCAGCAGCTTAGTCCAGGACCCTAAGAGTGAGCAGTACTTC. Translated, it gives CASSLVQDPKSEQYF. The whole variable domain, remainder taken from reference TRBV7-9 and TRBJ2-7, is DTGVSQNPRHKITKRGQNVTFRCDPISEHNRLYWYRQTLGQGPEFLTYFQNEAQLEKSRLLSDRFSAERPKGSFSTLEIQRTEQGDSAMYLCASSLVQDPKSEQYFGPGTRLTVT.

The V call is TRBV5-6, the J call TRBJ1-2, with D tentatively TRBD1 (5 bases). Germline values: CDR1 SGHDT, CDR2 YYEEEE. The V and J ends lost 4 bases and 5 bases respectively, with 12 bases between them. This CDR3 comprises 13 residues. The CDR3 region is CASSRDSEYGYTF. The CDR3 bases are TGTGCCAGCAGCCGGGACTCCGAGTATGGCTACACCTTC.

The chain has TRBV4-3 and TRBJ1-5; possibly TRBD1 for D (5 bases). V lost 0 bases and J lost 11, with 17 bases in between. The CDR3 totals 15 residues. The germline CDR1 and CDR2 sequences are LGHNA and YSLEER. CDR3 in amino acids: CASSQEVKSGRTQHF. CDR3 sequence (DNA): TGCGCCAGCAGCCAAGAGGTAAAATCGGGGCGGACCCAGCATTTT.

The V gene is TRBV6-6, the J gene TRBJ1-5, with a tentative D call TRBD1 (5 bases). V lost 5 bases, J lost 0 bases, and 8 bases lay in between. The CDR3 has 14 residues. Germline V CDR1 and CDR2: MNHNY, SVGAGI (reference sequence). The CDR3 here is CASSRQLSNQPQHF. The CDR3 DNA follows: TGTGCCAGCAGTCGACAGCTTAGCAATCAGCCCCAGCATTTT.

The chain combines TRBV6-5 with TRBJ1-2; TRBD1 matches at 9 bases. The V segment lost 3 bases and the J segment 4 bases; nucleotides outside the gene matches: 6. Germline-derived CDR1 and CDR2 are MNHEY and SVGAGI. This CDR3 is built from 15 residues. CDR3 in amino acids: CASSYQTGGGYGYTF. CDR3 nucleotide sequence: TGTGCCAGCAGTTATCAAACAGGGGGCGGCTATGGCTACACCTTC.

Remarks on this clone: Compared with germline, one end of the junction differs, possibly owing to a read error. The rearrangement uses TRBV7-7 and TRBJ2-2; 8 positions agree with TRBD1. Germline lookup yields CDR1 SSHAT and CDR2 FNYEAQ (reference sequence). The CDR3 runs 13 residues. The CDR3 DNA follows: TGTGCTAGCAGCTCGGACAGGGCCGGGGAGCTGTTTTTT. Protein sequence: CASSSDRAGELFF.